The TCR beta chain described here comes from a study of blood T cell repertoires in COVID-19 (TCRdb year 2020). Regarding the complete study: The collaborator samples originated in the United States, Italy and Spain and spanned the acute and convalescent phases of COVID-19. The repertoires were released in a freely available public database meant as a resource for research on the immune response to SARS-CoV-2. The samples were drawn from two sources: the first 160 participants of the ongoing ImmuneRACE study, and about 1,300 subjects contributed by 6 global collaborators. Where available, HLA class I and class II types were taken from metadata supplied by the sample provider and were not determined by assay-based typing. Deeply sampled blood TCRbeta repertoires from subjects exposed to, actively infected with, or recovered from COVID-19 were included in the dataset. Nearly every sample came with metadata listing a de-identified subject ID, COVID-19 status, age in years and sex. The prospective study material was composed of cDNA or gDNA derived from T cells, B-cell-depleted T cells, or PBMCs. Beyond this particular receptor, the publication reports: How much clinical and demographic metadata was included differed by source and by participant, and the metadata was provided uncurated.

TCRbeta CDR3 regions were amplified from genomic DNA using the immunoSEQ Assay, a bias-controlled multiplex PCR. The source study handled its data this way. The number of nucleated cells in each sample was estimated by amplification of reference gene primers within the assay. To quantify the absolute abundance of each unique TCRbeta CDR3 rearrangement, sequence reads were collapsed and filtered. For each sample, productive Simpson clonality was calculated as the square root of Simpson's diversity index over productive rearrangements. What TCRdb holds here is the immuneACCESS table cut down to in-frame rearrangements. Part of the clones is not present; checked against another copy, under half of the missing clones reflect an unresolved V gene, and the others are unexplained. The V and J calls and clone size were taken over from that table, and D and trimming were inferred from the DNA. This sample is represented by some 200,000 clones; 86% of them were singletons. The ten top clones hold approximately 5.9% of the sample.

This clone was observed a single time. Which antigen it targets is not known. Base-call qualities are not available, and no considerably larger clone is one nucleotide away. V loses 0 bases at its end and J loses 8 bases; junction bases beyond the gene matches: 6. The CDR3, from cysteine to phenylalanine, totals 15 residues. The CDR3 DNA has 45 bases and is translated from base 1. CDR1 and CDR2 are read off the germline V gene as SGHRS and YFSETQ. Collaborating institutions collected whole blood in K2EDTA tubes following their own protocols. For TCRbeta analysis, collaborators shipped samples in one of three forms: frozen whole blood, isolated PBMCs, or DNA extracted from either of those sample types.

The V and J genes are TRBV5-1 and TRBJ2-1, with TRBD2 matching 9 junction bases. The source of this sequence is a man older than 75 with acute or convalescent COVID-19. What was sequenced was peripheral blood. The bases read TGCGCCAGCAGCTTGGATAGCGGGAGTTACTATGAGCAGTTCTTC. Its product reads: CASSLDSGSYYEQFF.